This T cell receptor (beta chain) comes out of a study of T cells in women clearing cervical HPV infection. Whole-study context: Controls were women whose single incident HPV16 infection cleared within 12 months without precancer or cancer. Case blood was drawn a median approximately 150 days after lesion detection. HLA type could not be excluded as a confounder. The study, taken as a whole, reports: Effector/memory and HPV-specific T cells were not isolated, and association timing is unknown.

CDR1 and CDR2 from the germline V gene are DFQATT and SNEGSKA (reference sequence). The V segment lost 1 base and the J segment 1 base; nucleotides outside the gene matches: 4. The CDR3 runs 16 residues. Assay: immunoSEQ multiplex PCR; the TCRdb copy retains only in-frame clones and omits some. The sample totals 14,000 or so clones. About this clone: Its antigen is undetermined. The sequence runs out 3 residues before the end of the CDR3; the remainder is reconstructed from the germline J gene.

The V call is TRBV20-1, the J call TRBJ2-1; TRBD1 aligns across 10 bases. The origin of this receptor is a woman between 18 and 70 years old with a cervical HPV16 infection that either progressed to CIN3+ or cleared (not recorded which). Sequenced sample: blood buffy coat. The CDR3 loop reads CSARGGDRGSYNEQFF. The CDR3 DNA, read in part, is TGCAGTGCTAGAGGAGGGGACAGGGGTTCCTACAATGAG.